This T cell receptor beta chain was documented in a study of blood T cell repertoires in COVID-19. Study-wide background: The United States, Italy and Spain were the sources of the acute and convalescent COVID-19 samples. PBMCs, B-cell-depleted T cells, or T cells provided the cDNA or gDNA that made up the material.

A Seattle source enrolled patients during active infection and followed them longitudinally. V shed 7 bases and J shed 3 bases, with 15 bases lying between them. The CDR3 length is 13 residues. Looked up from germline, CDR1 is SQVTM and CDR2 is ANQGSEA. Original data processing: Scientists estimated how many nucleated cells there were by amplifying reference gene primers. Produced via immunoSEQ multiplex PCR; TCRdb's table is partial and in-frame only. Clonal size and the V and J genes are those of that table, whereas D and trimming came from the DNA. The data contain 400,000 to 450,000 clones, 88% of them seen just once; the ten biggest clones take up 10% to 15%.

The clonotype was recovered from a woman in her fifties or sixties with COVID-19, enrolled during active disease. V and J are TRBV29-1 and TRBJ1-1; TRBD1 is a possible D gene (5 bases). The sequenced material came from peripheral blood. CDR3: CSALDSGDTEAFF. Here the CDR3 DNA reads TGCAGCGCCTTGGACTCGGGGGACACTGAAGCTTTCTTT.